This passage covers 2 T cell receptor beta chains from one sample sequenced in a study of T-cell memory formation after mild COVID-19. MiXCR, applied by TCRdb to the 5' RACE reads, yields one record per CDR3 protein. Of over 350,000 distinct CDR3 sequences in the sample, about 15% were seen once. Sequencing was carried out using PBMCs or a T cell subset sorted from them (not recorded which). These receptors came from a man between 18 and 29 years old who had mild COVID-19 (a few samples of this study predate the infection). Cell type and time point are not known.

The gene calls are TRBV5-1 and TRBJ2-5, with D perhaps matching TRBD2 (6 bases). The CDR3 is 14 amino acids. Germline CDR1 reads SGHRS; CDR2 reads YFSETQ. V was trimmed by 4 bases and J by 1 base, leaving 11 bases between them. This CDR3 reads CASSERGGQETQYF. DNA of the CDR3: TGCGCCAGCAGCGAAAGGGGAGGCCAAGAGACCCAGTACTTC.

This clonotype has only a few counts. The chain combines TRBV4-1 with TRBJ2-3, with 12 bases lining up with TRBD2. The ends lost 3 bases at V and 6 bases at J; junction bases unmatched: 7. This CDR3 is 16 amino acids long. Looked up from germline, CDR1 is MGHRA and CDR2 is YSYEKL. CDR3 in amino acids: CASSHRLAGGLDTQYF. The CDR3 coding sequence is TGCGCCAGCAGCCATCGCCTAGCGGGGGGGCTTGATACGCAGTATTTT.